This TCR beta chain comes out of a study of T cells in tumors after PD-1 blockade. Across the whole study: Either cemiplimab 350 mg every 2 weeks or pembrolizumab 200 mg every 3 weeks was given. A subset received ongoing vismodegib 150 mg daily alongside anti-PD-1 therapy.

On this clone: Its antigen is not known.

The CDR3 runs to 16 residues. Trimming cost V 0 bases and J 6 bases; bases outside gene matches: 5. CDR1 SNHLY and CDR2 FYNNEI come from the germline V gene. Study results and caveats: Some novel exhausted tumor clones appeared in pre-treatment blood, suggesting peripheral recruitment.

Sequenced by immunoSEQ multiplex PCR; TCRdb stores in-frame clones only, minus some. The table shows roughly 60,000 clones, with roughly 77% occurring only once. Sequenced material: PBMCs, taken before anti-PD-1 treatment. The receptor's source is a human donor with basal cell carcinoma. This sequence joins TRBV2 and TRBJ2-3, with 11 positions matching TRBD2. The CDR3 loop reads CASSEAIAGGRDTQYF. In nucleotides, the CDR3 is TGTGCCAGCAGTGAAGCGATAGCGGGGGGGAGGGATACGCAGTATTTT. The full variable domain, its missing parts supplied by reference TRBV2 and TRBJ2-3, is EPEVTQTPSHQVTQMGQEVILRCVPISNHLYFYWYRQILGQKVEFLVSFYNNEISEKSEIFDDQFSVERPDGSNFTLKIRSTKLEDSAMYFCASSEAIAGGRDTQYFGPGTRLTVL.